This TCR beta chain emerged from a study of blood T cell repertoires in COVID-19. Study summary: PBMCs, B-cell-depleted T cells, or T cells were the source of the cDNA or gDNA that made up the material.

Two consecutive negative NP/OP PCR tests, clearance, or resolved symptoms defined Cohort 3 recovery. With V trimmed by 4 bases and J by 5 bases, 8 bases remained unmatched. The CDR3 spans 16 residues. Germline V gives CDR1 LNHDA, CDR2 SQIVND (reference sequence). In the study's own analysis: Reference gene primers were amplified, and this amplification served to estimate nucleated cell counts. Some clones are missing from TCRdb's copy, which holds only in-frame ones; the method was immunoSEQ multiplex PCR. Clone size and the V and J calls come from that table; the DNA yielded D and trimming. The table records approximately 200,000 clones, roughly nine tenths of them present only once.

Sequencing input: PBMCs or T cells enriched from blood (not recorded which). This clonotype originated in a man aged 30-40 years who had recovered from COVID-19. This chain joins TRBV19 and TRBJ2-2; 9 bases line up with TRBD1. The CDR3 loop reads CASSRRTGEGTGELFF. CDR3 nucleotides: TGTGCCAGTAGTAGGAGGACAGGGGAGGGGACCGGGGAGCTGTTTTTT.